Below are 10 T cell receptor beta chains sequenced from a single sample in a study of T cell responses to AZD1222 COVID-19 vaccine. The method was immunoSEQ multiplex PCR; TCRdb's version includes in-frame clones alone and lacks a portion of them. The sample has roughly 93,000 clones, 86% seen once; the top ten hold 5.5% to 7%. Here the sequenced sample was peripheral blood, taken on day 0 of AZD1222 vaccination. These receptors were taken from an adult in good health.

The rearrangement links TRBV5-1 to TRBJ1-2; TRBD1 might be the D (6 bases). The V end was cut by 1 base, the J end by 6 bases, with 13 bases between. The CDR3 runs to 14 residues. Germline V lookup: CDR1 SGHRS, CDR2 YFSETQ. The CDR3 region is CASSLKDSSDGYTF. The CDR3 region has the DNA TGCGCCAGCAGCTTGAAGGACAGTTCGGATGGCTACACCTTC.

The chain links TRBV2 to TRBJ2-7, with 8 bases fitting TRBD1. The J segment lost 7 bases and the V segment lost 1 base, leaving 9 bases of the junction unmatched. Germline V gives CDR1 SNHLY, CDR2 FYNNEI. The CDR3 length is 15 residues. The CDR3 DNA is TGTGCCAGCAGTGAAGAGCTCAGGGGGCGTCAAGAGCAGTACTTC. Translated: CASSEELRGRQEQYF.

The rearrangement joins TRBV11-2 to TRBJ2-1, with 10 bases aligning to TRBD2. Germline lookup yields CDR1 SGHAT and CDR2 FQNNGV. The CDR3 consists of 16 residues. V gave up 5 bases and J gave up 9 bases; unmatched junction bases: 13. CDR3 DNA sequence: TGTGCCAGCAGCGATAACCTAGCGGGAGTTGTTATTGAGCAGTTCTTC. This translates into CASSDNLAGVVIEQFF.

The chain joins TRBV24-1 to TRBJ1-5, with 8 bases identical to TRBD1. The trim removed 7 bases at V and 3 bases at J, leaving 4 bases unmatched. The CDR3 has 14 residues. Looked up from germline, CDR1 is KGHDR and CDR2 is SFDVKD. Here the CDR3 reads CATSDRGPNQPQHF. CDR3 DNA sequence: TGTGCCACCAGCGACAGGGGCCCCAATCAGCCCCAGCATTTT.

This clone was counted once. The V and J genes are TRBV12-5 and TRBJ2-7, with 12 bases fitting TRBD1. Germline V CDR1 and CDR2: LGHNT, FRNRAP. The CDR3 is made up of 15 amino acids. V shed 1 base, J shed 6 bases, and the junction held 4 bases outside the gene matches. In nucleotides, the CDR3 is TGTGCTAGTGGTTTGGGGGACAGGGGGCAGGGCGAGCAGTACTTC. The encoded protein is CASGLGDRGQGEQYF.

The CDR3: CASSPGGGASYNEQFF. DNA for the CDR3: TGTGCCAGTAGTCCCGGGGGGGGCGCGTCCTACAATGAGCAGTTCTTC. V and J are TRBV19 and TRBJ2-1, with 8 bases identical to TRBD2. Trimming at V came to 5 bases and at J to 1 base, leaving 7 bases not matched to a gene. Germline lookup yields CDR1 LNHDA and CDR2 SQIVND (reference sequence). The CDR3 has 16 residues.

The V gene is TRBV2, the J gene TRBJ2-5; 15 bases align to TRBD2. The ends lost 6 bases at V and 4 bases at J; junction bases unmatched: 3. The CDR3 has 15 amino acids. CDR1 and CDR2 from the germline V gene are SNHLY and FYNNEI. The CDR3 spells CASSAGLAGGETQYF. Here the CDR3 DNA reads TGTGCCAGCAGCGCGGGACTAGCGGGGGGAGAGACCCAGTACTTC.

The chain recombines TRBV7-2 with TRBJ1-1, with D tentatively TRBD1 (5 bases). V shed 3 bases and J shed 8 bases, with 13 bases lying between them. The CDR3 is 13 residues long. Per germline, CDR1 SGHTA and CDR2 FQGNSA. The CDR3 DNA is TGTGCCAGCAGCTTCGAAGGGGTCGCGGAAGCTTTCTTT. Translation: CASSFEGVAEAFF.

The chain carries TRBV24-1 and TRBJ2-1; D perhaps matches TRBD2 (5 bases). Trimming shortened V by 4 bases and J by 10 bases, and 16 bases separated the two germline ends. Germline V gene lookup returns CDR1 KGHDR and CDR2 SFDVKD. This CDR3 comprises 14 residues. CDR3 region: CATSDPGIRPEQFF. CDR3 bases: TGTGCCACCAGTGACCCGGGGATCAGGCCCGAGCAGTTCTTC.

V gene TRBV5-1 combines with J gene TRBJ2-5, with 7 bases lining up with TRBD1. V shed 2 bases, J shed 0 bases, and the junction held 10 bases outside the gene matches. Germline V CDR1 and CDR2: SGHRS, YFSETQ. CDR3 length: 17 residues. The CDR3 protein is CASSFVWDRGYQETQYF. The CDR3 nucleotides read TGCGCCAGCAGCTTCGTGTGGGACAGAGGGTACCAAGAGACCCAGTACTTC.